The clone carrying this T cell receptor (beta chain) has more than one count but fewer than ten. V was pared by 4 bases and J by 7 bases, with 7 bases of the junction left unmatched. Germline loops: CDR1 MNHEY, CDR2 SVGEGT. The CDR3 covers 14 residues. This sample was included in a study of blood T cells in healthy people across ages. A second PCR of about 6 to 12 cycles used a sample-barcoded 5' primer and a J-beta primer mix. TCRdb used MiXCR to reprocess the 5' RACE reads, holding one entry per CDR3 protein. The sample holds about 510,000 distinct CDR3 sequences, about 29% seen once. The sample was also reused in another study, on T cells of mothers and their children. According to that study: The shaping of TCR recombination output by thymic selection is similar in related and unrelated pairs.

This sequence originates from a boy younger than 10 in good health. The V and J genes are TRBV6-2 or TRBV6-3 and TRBJ1-5; 7 positions match TRBD1. Sample: blood. As DNA, the CDR3 is TGTGCCAGCAGTTTGGGTGGCAGGGGGCAGCCCCAGCATTTT. As protein: CASSLGGRGQPQHF.